This paragraph covers one T cell receptor (beta chain) sequence. Isolation per sample recovered at least 6 million PBMCs. The CDR3 length is 18 residues. V was pared by 6 bases and J by 0 bases, with 22 bases between. Germline assignment: CDR1 SNHLY and CDR2 FYNNEI. Sample-barcoded 5' priming and a J-beta primer mix drove a second PCR of about 6 to 12 cycles. At least 2.5 million CDR3-containing paired-end reads were obtained per sample. Via MiXCR, TCRdb re-called the 5' RACE reads, giving one row per CDR3 protein. Counted here are 800,000 or so distinct CDR3 sequences, 46% occurring once; the ten biggest clones make up over 15%. This entry comes from a study of blood T cells in healthy people across ages.

Sequenced material: blood. The receptor was isolated from an elderly man in good health. The rearrangement uses TRBV2 and TRBJ2-3; D may be TRBD1 or TRBD2 (5 bases each). The CDR3 is CASRTSSGRRFSTDTQYF. The CDR3 DNA sequence: TGTGCCAGCAGGACATCCTCGGGACGCAGGTTTAGCACAGATACGCAGTATTTT.